This TCR beta chain was retrieved from a study of CD8 T cells in ankylosing spondylitis. Study findings and constraints: Fewer than ten highly homologous variants made up a TCR beta motif, and this motif appeared characteristic of ankylosing spondylitis blood.

Turning to this clonotype: Its target is unknown.

MiXCR, run by TCRdb on the 5' RACE reads, gives a single entry per CDR3 protein. The sample yields roughly 440,000 distinct CDR3 sequences, roughly 18% seen once. The TCR sequence derives from a male donor with ankylosing spondylitis. The specimen sequenced was blood, either unsorted or a sorted T cell fraction (not recorded which).

The CDR3 DNA reads as TGTGCCAGCAGGCGGATCGATGAAGCTTTCTTT. It specifies CASRRIDEAFF. This chain links TRBV2 with TRBJ1-1, with D hard to call. The CDR3 covers 11 residues. Germline V lookup: CDR1 SNHLY, CDR2 FYNNEI. Deletions cut 6 bases from V and 7 bases from J, with 9 bases between.